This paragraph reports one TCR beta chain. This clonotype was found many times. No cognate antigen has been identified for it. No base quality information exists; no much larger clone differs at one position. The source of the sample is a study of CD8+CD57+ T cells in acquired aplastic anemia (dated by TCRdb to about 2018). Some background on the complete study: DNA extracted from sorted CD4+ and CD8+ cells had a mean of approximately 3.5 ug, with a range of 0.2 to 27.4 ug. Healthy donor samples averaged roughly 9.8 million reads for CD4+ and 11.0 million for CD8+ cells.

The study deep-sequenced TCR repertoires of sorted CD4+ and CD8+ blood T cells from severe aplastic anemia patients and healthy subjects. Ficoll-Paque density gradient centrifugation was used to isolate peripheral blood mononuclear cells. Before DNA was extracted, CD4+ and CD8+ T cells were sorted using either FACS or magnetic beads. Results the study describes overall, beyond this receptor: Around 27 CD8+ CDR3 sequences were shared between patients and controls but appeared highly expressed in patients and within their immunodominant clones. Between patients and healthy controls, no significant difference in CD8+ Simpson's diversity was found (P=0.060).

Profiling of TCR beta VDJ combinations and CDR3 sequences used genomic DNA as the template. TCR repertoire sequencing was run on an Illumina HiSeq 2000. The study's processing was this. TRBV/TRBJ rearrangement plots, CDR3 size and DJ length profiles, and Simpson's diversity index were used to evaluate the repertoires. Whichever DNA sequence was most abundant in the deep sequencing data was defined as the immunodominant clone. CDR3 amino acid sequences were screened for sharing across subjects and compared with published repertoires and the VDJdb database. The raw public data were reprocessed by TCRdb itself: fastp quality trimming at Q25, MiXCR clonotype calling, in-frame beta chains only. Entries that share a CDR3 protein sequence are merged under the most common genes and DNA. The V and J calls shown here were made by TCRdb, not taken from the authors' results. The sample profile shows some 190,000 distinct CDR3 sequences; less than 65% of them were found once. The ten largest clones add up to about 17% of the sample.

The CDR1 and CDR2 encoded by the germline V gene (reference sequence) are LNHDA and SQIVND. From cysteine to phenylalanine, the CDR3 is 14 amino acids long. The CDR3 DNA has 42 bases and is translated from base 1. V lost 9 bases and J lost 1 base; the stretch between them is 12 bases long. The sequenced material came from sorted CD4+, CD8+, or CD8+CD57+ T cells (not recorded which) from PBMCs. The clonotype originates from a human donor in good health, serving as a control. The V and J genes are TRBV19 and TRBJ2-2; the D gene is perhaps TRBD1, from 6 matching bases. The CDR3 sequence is CASRLTGNTGELFF. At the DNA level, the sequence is TGTGCCAGCCGCCTGACAGGGAACACCGGGGAGCTGTTTTTT.